This TCR beta chain stems from a study of T cells in Graves' hyperthyroidism and ophthalmopathy. Across the whole study: At initial diagnosis, before any treatment had begun, peripheral blood was obtained. Study-level points and caveats: Expanded thyroid clonotypes (above 0.001) were mostly also found in blood.

Germline V gives CDR1 SGHTA, CDR2 FQGNSA. V shed 6 bases, J shed 0 bases, and the junction held 6 bases outside the gene matches. The CDR3 loop spans 15 amino acids. Clinical symptoms, serum thyroxine, TRAb, thyroid ultrasound and orbital computed tomography established diagnosis. This clonotype was counted ten times or more. The antigen is undetermined. Researchers amplified the TCR beta CDR3 regions from RNA transcripts. TCR CDR3 underwent first-round RT-PCR with the HTBI primer set. Using its own MiXCR run on the multiplex PCR reads, TCRdb lists one record per CDR3 protein. Here the sample spans about 380,000 distinct CDR3 sequences, about 18% being singletons.

The chain joins TRBV7-2 to TRBJ2-7, with 9 bases fitting TRBD1. This receptor was obtained from a man between 18 and 35 years old with Graves' ophthalmopathy. The specimen was blood. The CDR3, as DNA: TGTGCCAGCAGATCCCGGGACAGGGACTCCTACGAGCAGTACTTC. Protein: CASRSRDRDSYEQYF. The full variable domain, with the rest looked up from reference TRBV7-2 and TRBJ2-7, is GAGVSQSPSNKVTEKGKDVELRCDPISGHTALYWYRQSLGQGLEFLIYFQGNSAPDKSGLPSDRFSAERTGGSVSTLTIQRTQQEDSAVYLCASRSRDRDSYEQYFGPGTRLTVT.